This TCR beta chain emerged from a study of blood T cell repertoires in COVID-19. Clones were sequenced by immunoSEQ multiplex PCR, and TCRdb holds only the in-frame ones, with some missing. Of 170,000 or so clones listed, around 83% are singletons. Between the trimmed V and J ends, which lost 2 bases and 4 bases, there was a span of 12 bases. This CDR3 contains 15 residues. Germline CDR1 is SEHNR and CDR2 is FQNEAQ (reference sequence). The chain uses TRBV7-9 and TRBJ1-3; a weak D match, TRBD1 (6 bases). The sequence came from a human donor in a cohort sampled during active COVID-19. The sample taken for sequencing was peripheral blood. The CDR3 spells CASSLPGVSGNTIYF. CDR3 nucleotides: TGTGCCAGCAGCTTACCAGGGGTTTCCGGAAACACCATATATTTT. The full variable domain, with the rest looked up from reference TRBV7-9 and TRBJ1-3, is DTGVSQNPRHKITKRGQNVTFRCDPISEHNRLYWYRQTLGQGPEFLTYFQNEAQLEKSRLLSDRFSAERPKGSFSTLEIQRTEQGDSAMYLCASSLPGVSGNTIYFGEGSWLTVV.